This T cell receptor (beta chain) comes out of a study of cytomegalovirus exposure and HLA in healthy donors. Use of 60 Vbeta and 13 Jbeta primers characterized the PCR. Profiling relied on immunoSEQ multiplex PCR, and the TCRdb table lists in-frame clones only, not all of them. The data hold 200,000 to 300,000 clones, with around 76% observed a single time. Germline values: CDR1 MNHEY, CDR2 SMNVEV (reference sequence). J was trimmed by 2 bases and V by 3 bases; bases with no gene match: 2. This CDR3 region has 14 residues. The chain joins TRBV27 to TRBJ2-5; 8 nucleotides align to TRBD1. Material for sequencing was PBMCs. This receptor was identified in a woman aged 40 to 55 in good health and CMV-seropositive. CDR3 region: CASSFNRGQETQYF. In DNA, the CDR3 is TGTGCCAGCAGTTTCAACAGGGGGCAAGAGACCCAGTACTTC.